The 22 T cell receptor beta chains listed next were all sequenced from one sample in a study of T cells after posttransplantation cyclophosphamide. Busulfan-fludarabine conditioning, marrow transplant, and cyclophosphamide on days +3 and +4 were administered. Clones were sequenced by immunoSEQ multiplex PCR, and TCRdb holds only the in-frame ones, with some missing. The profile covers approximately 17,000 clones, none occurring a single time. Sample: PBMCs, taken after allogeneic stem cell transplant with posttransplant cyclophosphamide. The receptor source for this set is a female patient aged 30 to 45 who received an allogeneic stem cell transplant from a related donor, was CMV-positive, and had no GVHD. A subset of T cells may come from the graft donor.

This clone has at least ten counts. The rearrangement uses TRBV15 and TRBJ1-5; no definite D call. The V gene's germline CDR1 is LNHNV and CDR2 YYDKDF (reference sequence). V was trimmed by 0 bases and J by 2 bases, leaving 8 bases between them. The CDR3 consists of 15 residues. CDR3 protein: CATSRDGERNQPQHF. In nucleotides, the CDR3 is TGTGCCACCAGCAGAGATGGGGAGCGCAATCAGCCCCAGCATTTT.

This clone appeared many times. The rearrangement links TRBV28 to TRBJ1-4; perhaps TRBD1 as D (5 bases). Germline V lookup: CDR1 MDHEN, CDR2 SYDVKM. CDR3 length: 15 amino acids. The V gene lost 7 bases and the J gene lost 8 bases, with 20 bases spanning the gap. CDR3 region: CASTVGDPGGEKLFF. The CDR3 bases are TGTGCCAGCACCGTCGGGGACCCAGGAGGGGAAAAACTGTTTTTT.

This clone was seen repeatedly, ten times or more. The CDR3 is CSVELSGYGYTF. The DNA of the CDR3 is TGCAGCGTTGAATTATCGGGCTATGGCTACACCTTC. The chain employs TRBV29-1 and TRBJ1-2; D is unclear. CDR3 length: 12 amino acids. V lost 2 bases and J 4 bases, leaving 8 bases between the germline ends. The V gene's germline CDR1 is SQVTM and CDR2 ANQGSEA.

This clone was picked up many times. CDR3 nucleotide sequence: TGCAGCGTTGAGTCTAGCGGGAGAACAGATACGCAGTATTTT. This translates into CSVESSGRTDTQYF. The V and J genes are TRBV29-1 and TRBJ2-3; TRBD2 aligns across 10 bases. With 3 bases clipped from V and 3 bases from J, the junction kept 3 bases outside the gene matches. The germline CDR1 and CDR2 sequences are SQVTM and ANQGSEA. This CDR3 is built from 14 residues.

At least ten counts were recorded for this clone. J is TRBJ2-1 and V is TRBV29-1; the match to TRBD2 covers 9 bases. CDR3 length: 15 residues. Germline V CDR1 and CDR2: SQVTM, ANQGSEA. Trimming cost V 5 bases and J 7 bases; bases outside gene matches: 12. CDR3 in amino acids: CSVRGARREGNEQFF. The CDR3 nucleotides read TGCAGCGTTCGTGGGGCTAGGCGGGAGGGTAATGAGCAGTTCTTC.

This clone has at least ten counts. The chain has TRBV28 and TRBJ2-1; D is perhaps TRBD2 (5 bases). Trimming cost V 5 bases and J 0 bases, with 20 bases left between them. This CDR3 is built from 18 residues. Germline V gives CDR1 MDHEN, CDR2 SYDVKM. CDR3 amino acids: CASSLAPLAHSSYNEQFF. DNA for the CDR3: TGTGCCAGCAGTCTTGCCCCTTTAGCGCATAGCTCCTACAATGAGCAGTTCTTC.

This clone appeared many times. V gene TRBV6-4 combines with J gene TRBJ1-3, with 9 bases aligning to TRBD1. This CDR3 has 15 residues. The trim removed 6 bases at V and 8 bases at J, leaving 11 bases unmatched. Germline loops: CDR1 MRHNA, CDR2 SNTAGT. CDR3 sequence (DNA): TGTGCCAGCAGCCCCGGGACAGGGATTGGGGACACCATATATTTT. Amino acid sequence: CASSPGTGIGDTIYF.

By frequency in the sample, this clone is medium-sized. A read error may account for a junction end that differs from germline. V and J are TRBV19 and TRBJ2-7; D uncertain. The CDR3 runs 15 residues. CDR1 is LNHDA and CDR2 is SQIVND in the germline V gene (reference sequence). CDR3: CASSRYGQVGYEQYF. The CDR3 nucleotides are TGTGCCAGCAGTAGGTATGGGCAGGTTGGCTACGAGCAGTACTTC.

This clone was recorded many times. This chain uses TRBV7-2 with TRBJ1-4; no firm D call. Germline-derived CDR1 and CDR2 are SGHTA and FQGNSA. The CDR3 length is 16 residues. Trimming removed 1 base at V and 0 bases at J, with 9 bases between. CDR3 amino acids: CASSLDMVATNEKLFF. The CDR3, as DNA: TGTGCCAGCAGCTTAGATATGGTAGCAACTAATGAAAAACTGTTTTTT.

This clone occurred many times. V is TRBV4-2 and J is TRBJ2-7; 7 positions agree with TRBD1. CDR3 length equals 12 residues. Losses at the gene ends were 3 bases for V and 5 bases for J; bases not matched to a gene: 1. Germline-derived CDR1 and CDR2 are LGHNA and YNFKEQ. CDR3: CASSHDRDEQYF. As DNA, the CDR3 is TGTGCCAGCAGCCATGACAGGGACGAGCAGTACTTC.

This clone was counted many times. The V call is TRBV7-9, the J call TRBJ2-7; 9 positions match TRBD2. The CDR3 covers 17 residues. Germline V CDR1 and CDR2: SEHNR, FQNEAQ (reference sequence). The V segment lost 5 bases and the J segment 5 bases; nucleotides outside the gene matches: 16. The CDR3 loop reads CASSPPRAGGWENEQYF. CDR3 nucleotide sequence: TGTGCCAGCAGCCCCCCTCGCGCGGGGGGGTGGGAGAACGAGCAGTACTTC.

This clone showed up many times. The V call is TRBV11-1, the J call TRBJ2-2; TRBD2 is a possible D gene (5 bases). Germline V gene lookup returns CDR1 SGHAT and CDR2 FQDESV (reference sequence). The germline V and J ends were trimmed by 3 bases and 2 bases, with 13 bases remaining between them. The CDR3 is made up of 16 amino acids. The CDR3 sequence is CASSFAQSSNTGELFF. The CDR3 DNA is TGTGCCAGCAGCTTCGCACAATCTAGCAACACCGGGGAGCTGTTTTTT.

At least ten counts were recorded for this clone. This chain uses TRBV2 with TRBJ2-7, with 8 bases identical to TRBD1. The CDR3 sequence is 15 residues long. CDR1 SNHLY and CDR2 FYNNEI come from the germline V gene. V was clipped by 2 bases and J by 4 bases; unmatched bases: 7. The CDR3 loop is CASSERGQDIYEQYF. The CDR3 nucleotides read TGTGCCAGCAGTGAAAGGGGACAGGACATATACGAGCAGTACTTC.

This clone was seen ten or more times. The CDR3 region has the DNA TGTGCCATCAGTCAAGACAGGGTTGAGACCCAGTACTTC. Amino acid sequence: CAISQDRVETQYF. The chain has TRBV10-3 and TRBJ2-5; 7 nucleotides agree with TRBD1. This CDR3 is 13 amino acids long. Germline assignment: CDR1 ENHRY and CDR2 SYGVKD. J lost 5 bases, V lost 5 bases, and 5 bases had no gene match.

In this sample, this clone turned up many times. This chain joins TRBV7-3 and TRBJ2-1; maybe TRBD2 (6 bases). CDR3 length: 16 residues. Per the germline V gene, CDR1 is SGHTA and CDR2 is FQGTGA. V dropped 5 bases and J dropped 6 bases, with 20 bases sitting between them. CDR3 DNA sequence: TGTGCCAGCAGCCTAGCGAGTAGCATTGGAGGCAATGAGCAGTTCTTC. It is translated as CASSLASSIGGNEQFF.

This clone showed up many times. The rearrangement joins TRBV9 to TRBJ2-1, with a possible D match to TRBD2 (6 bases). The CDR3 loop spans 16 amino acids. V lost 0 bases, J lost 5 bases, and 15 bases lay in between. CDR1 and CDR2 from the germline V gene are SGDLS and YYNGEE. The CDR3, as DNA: TGTGCCAGCAGCGTAGCTGTCGGGGAGGCGAACAATGAGCAGTTCTTC. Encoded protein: CASSVAVGEANNEQFF.

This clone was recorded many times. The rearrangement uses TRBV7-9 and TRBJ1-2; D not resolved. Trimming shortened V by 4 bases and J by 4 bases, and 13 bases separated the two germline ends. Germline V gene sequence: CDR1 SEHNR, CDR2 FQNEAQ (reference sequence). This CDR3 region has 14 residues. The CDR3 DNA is TGTGCCAGCAGCTCGGGAACCCGTGGCTATGGCTACACCTTC. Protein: CASSSGTRGYGYTF.

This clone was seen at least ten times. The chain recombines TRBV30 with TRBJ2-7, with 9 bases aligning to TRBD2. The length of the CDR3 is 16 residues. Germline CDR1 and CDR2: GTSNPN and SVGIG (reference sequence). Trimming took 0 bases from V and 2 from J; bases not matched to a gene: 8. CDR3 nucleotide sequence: TGTGCCTGGAGTGTACCCCGGACTAGCGCGGCCTACGAGCAGTACTTC. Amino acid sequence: CAWSVPRTSAAYEQYF.

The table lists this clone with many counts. The DNA for the CDR3 is TGCAGCGTTGCCCTGGAAGGGGGCCATCAGCCCCAGCATTTT. This sequence encodes CSVALEGGHQPQHF. This chain joins TRBV29-1 and TRBJ1-5; TRBD1 agrees at 7 bases. There are 14 residues in the CDR3. V lost 4 bases, J lost 5 bases, and 8 bases stayed unmatched. Germline loops: CDR1 SQVTM, CDR2 ANQGSEA.

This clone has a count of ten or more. As DNA, the CDR3 is TGTGCCAGCACCTCAGCGGGACTGGTAGAGACCCAGTACTTC. It specifies CASTSAGLVETQYF. This chain connects TRBV28 to TRBJ2-5; 7 positions agree with TRBD2. CDR3 length: 14 amino acids. Trimming at V came to 7 bases and at J to 4 bases, leaving 9 bases not matched to a gene. Germline CDR1 is MDHEN and CDR2 is SYDVKM. Variable domain in full (rest from reference TRBV28 and TRBJ2-5): DVKVTQSSRYLVKRTGEKVFLECVQDMDHENMFWYRQDPGLGLRLIYFSYDVKMKEKGDIPEGYSVSREKKERFSLILESASTNQTSMYLCASTSAGLVETQYFGPGTRLLVL.

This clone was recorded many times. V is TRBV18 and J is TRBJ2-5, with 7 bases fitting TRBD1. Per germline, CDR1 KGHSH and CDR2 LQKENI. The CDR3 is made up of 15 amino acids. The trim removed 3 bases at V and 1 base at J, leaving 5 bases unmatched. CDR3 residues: CASSPGTVVQETQYF. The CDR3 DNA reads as TGTGCCAGCTCACCCGGGACAGTTGTCCAAGAGACCCAGTACTTC.

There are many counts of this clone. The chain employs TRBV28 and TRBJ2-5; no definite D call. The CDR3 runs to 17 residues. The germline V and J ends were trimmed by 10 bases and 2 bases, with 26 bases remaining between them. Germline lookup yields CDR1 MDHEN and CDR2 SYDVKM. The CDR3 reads CATHPPIEMLFQETQYF. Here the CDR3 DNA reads TGTGCCACCCATCCTCCTATAGAAATGTTGTTTCAAGAGACCCAGTACTTC.